The 30 T cell receptor beta chains reported below all come from one sample, sequenced in a study of blood T cells in healthy people across ages. Primers used in a second PCR of roughly 6 to 11 cycles were a sample-barcoded 5' primer and a J-beta primer mix. TCRdb reanalysed the 5' RACE reads using MiXCR and keeps one entry per CDR3 protein. The sample consists of hundreds of thousands of distinct CDR3 sequences, under 25% of them appearing once. Sequencing was carried out using blood. The receptors originated from a man in his 70s in good health.

This clonotype was recorded a few times. The chain employs TRBV21-1 and TRBJ2-1; whether TRBD2, the table's D call, matches the DNA was not checked. TRBV21-1 is shown as a pseudogene. CDR3 length: 19 amino acids. The CDR3: CASRCPGLAGGGSYNEQFF. The CDR3 DNA reads TGTGCCAGCAGATGTCCGGGACTAGCGGGAGGTGGCTCCTACAATGAGCAGTTCTTC.

The chain couples TRBV6-2 or TRBV6-3 to TRBJ2-1, with a weak D call TRBD2 (6 bases). CDR3 length equals 16 residues. Per germline, CDR1 MNHEY and CDR2 SVGEGT. V lost 5 bases and J lost 4, with 18 bases in between. In DNA form, the CDR3 reads TGTGCCAGCAGTAGAGGCGGGACGGGACCTTACAATGAGCAGTTCTTC. It encodes CASSRGGTGPYNEQFF.

Turning to this clonotype: No conserved phenylalanine or tryptophan ends this CDR3, so it is likely a read error. The CDR3 coding sequence is TGTGCCAGCAGCGATAGTGGCAGGGGCAATGAGCAGTTCCTC. As protein: CASSDSGRGNEQFL. The chain has TRBV12-3 or TRBV12-4 and TRBJ2-1; D possibly corresponds to TRBD1 (6 bases). Trimming pared 6 bases from V and 6 bases from J, leaving 15 bases between. The CDR3 is 14 amino acids.

V is TRBV11-2 and J is TRBJ2-3, with 7 bases lining up with TRBD1. V gave up 5 bases and J gave up 9 bases; unmatched junction bases: 5. This CDR3 is built from 12 residues. Germline CDR1 SGHAT, CDR2 FQNNGV. CDR3: CASSARDRTQYF. CDR3 nucleotide sequence: TGTGCCAGCAGCGCAAGGGACAGAACGCAGTATTTT.

This clonotype was picked up a small number of times. V is TRBV12-5 and J is TRBJ2-5; D possibly uses TRBD1 or TRBD2 (6 bases each). TRBJ2-7 explains the end of the DNA better; the J call may be wrong. This CDR3 spans 13 amino acids. CDR1 is LGHNT and CDR2 is FRNRAP in the germline V gene. The CDR3 bases are TGTGCTAGTGGTTTGGTACAGGGAGGCGAGCAGTACTTC. Its translation is CASGLVQGGEQYF.

This chain connects TRBV6-1 to TRBJ2-5; the D gene is possibly TRBD2 (5 bases). The better agreement between TRBJ2-1 and the DNA end casts doubt on the J call. CDR3 length: 19 amino acids. Germline V gene sequence: CDR1 MNHNS, CDR2 SASEGT. CDR3 region: CASSEAGFRSGVGSNEQFF. As DNA, the CDR3 is TGTGCCAGCAGTGAAGCGGGATTTCGGTCCGGGGTGGGTAGCAATGAGCAGTTCTTC.

The CDR3: CASSLASSGSHEQFF. CDR3 DNA sequence: TGCGCCAGCAGCTTGGCGTCTAGCGGGAGTCATGAGCAGTTCTTC. The chain joins TRBV5-1 to TRBJ2-1; TRBD2 matches 10 bases. CDR3 length: 15 residues. The germline gives CDR1 SGHRS, CDR2 YFSETQ. After removal of 0 bases from V and 8 bases from J, the junction contained 5 bases not matched to a gene.

This clonotype was observed a few times. The chain is built from TRBV20-1 and TRBJ2-3; D perhaps matches TRBD2 (5 bases). The CDR3 spans 15 residues. CDR1 is DFQATT and CDR2 is SNEGSKA in the germline V gene (reference sequence). Trimming left V 0 bases short and J 4 bases short, with 14 bases between. For the CDR3, the DNA is TGCAGTGCTAGAGAATCTCGAGGGCCGGCAGATACGCAGTATTTT. It specifies CSARESRGPADTQYF.

This clonotype came up a few times. The chain recombines TRBV12-3 or TRBV12-4 with TRBJ2-7, with D possibly being TRBD1 (6 bases). The V gene lost 2 bases and the J gene lost 3 bases, with 14 bases spanning the gap. The CDR3 has 15 amino acids. The CDR3 spells CASSLTPQGVYEQYF. The CDR3 nucleotides are TGTGCCAGCAGTTTAACTCCACAGGGAGTCTACGAGCAGTACTTC.

The chain carries TRBV20-1 and TRBJ2-5; the D is unclear. This CDR3 comprises 11 residues. Germline lookup yields CDR1 DFQATT and CDR2 SNEGSKA (reference sequence). V was shortened by 2 bases and J by 4 bases, with 5 bases between the two germline ends. Here the CDR3 DNA reads TGCAGTGCTAGAATCGGAGAGACCCAGTACTTC. This translates into CSARIGETQYF.

This clonotype came up a few times. The rearrangement links TRBV5-5 to TRBJ2-1; D is unclear. CDR1 SGHKS and CDR2 YYEKEE come from the germline V gene (reference sequence). The CDR3 is 15 amino acids. The ends were cut back, 4 bases at V and 2 bases at J, with 13 bases in the middle. The CDR3 is CASSALAGPYNEQFF. CDR3 nucleotide sequence: TGTGCCAGCAGCGCTCTCGCTGGCCCCTACAATGAGCAGTTCTTC.

This clonotype was counted a few times. J is TRBJ1-1 and V is TRBV9; D is uncertain. V lost 0 bases and J lost 4, with 7 bases in between. The CDR3 covers 13 residues. Germline CDR1 reads SGDLS; CDR2 reads YYNGEE. The CDR3 DNA is TGTGCCAGCAGCGTAGGTTGGGGCACTGAAGCTTTCTTT. Its translation: CASSVGWGTEAFF.

This clonotype was observed a few times. V is TRBV5-1 and J is TRBJ2-5; 8 nucleotides agree with TRBD1. Gene TRBJ2-1 matches the end of the DNA better, so the J call may be wrong. The CDR3 extends over 16 amino acids. From germline, CDR1 is SGHRS and CDR2 YFSETQ. The CDR3 loop reads CASSLRTGNLGNEQFF. CDR3 coding DNA: TGCGCCAGCAGCTTGCGGACAGGGAATCTGGGCAATGAGCAGTTCTTC.

In this sample, this clonotype turned up a few times. V gene TRBV28 combines with J gene TRBJ2-4; D not certain. The ends were cut back, 6 bases at V and 0 bases at J, with 6 bases in the middle. Germline V gene data show CDR1 as MDHEN and CDR2 as SYDVKM. CDR3 size: 13 residues. The CDR3 DNA reads TGTGCCAGCAGGCAGACAGCCAAAAACATTCAGTACTTC. It translates to CASRQTAKNIQYF.

This rearrangement joins TRBV28 to TRBJ2-7; TRBD2 matches at 8 bases. V lost 2 bases and J lost 3; bases outside the gene matches: 6. The germline CDR1 and CDR2 sequences are MDHEN and SYDVKM. CDR3 length: 15 amino acids. The CDR3 sequence is CASSLPTSVGYEQYF. The CDR3 DNA sequence: TGTGCCAGCAGTTTACCGACTAGCGTTGGCTACGAGCAGTACTTC. Looking up the rest from reference TRBV28 and TRBJ2-7 gives the full variable domain: DVKVTQSSRYLVKRTGEKVFLECVQDMDHENMFWYRQDPGLGLRLIYFSYDVKMKEKGDIPEGYSVSREKKERFSLILESASTNQTSMYLCASSLPTSVGYEQYFGPGTRLTVT.

The V gene is TRBV6-6, the J gene TRBJ1-6; weak D call: TRBD1 (5 bases). The CDR3 has 13 residues. V lost 6 bases to trimming and J lost 9 bases, with 12 bases between them. The germline CDR1 and CDR2 sequences are MNHNY and SVGAGI (reference sequence). In DNA form, the CDR3 reads TGTGCCAGCAGCCAAACGGGGGTTTCACCCCTCCACTTT. Translated, it gives CASSQTGVSPLHF.

This clonotype has just a few counts. CDR3 residues: CASSGQGAGSPLHF. For the CDR3, the DNA is TGTGCCAGCAGCGGACAGGGGGCTGGTTCACCCCTCCACTTT. V is TRBV3-1 and J is TRBJ1-6, with TRBD1 matching over 11 bases. CDR1 LGHDT and CDR2 YNNKEL come from the germline V gene (reference sequence). J gave up 9 bases and V 5 bases, and 3 bases lay outside the gene matches. The CDR3 contains 14 residues.

This chain joins TRBV11-1 and TRBJ2-7, with a weak D call TRBD1 (5 bases). Germline V CDR1 and CDR2: SGHAT, FQDESV (reference sequence). V dropped 5 bases and J dropped 0 bases, with 8 bases sitting between them. There are 13 residues in the CDR3. CDR3 amino acids: CASSMTDSYEQYF. The CDR3 region has the DNA TGTGCCAGCAGCATGACAGACTCCTACGAGCAGTACTTC.

This clonotype has only a few counts. This rearrangement joins TRBV28 to TRBJ2-7; 9 nucleotides align to TRBD1. CDR3 length: 14 residues. With 6 bases clipped from V and 3 bases from J, the junction kept 6 bases outside the gene matches. Germline V CDR1 and CDR2: MDHEN, SYDVKM. CDR3 nucleotides: TGTGCCAGCAGCCTCCCGACAGGGGGCTACGAGCAGTACTTC. Translation gives CASSLPTGGYEQYF.

V and J are TRBV7-9 and TRBJ2-5; possibly TRBD1 or TRBD2 for D (5 bases each). Matching the DNA end better, TRBJ2-7 makes the J call doubtful. This CDR3 has 14 amino acids. Germline values: CDR1 SEHNR, CDR2 FQNEAQ (reference sequence). The CDR3 region has the DNA TGTGCCAGCAGCAAAAGGGACCTACCCTACGAGCAGTACTTC. Amino acid sequence: CASSKRDLPYEQYF.

This clonotype was observed a few times. The rearrangement links TRBV2 to TRBJ2-5, with D possibly TRBD1 on 6 matching bases. With the DNA end fitting TRBJ2-7 better, the J assignment may be wrong. The CDR3 loop spans 12 amino acids. Germline V gene sequence: CDR1 SNHLY, CDR2 FYNNEI. Here the CDR3 reads CASAGERNEQYF. CDR3 sequence (DNA): TGTGCCAGCGCAGGGGAGAGGAACGAGCAGTACTTC.

This clonotype occurred a few times. The V gene is TRBV5-1, the J gene TRBJ2-5, with 12 bases identical to TRBD1. The DNA end is more similar to TRBJ2-1, so the J call may be wrong. Germline V gene data show CDR1 as SGHRS and CDR2 as YFSETQ. This CDR3 region has 16 residues. CDR3 in DNA: TGCGCCAGCAGCTCTGGGACAGGGGGCTTTTCCCATGAGCAGTTCTTC. Translating it yields CASSSGTGGFSHEQFF.

The CDR3 here is CASSGTGLMGNIQYF. The DNA for the CDR3 is TGTGCCAGCAGTGGGACAGGGCTAATGGGGAACATTCAGTACTTC. The V call is TRBV6-1, the J call TRBJ2-4, with 8 bases identical to TRBD1. Trimming took 4 bases from V and 7 from J; bases not matched to a gene: 9. The germline CDR1 and CDR2 sequences are MNHNS and SASEGT. CDR3 size: 15 residues.

The V call is TRBV6-1, the J call TRBJ2-2; TRBD2 is a possible D gene (5 bases). Germline-derived CDR1 and CDR2 are MNHNS and SASEGT. Trimming took 8 bases from V and 3 from J, leaving 16 bases between them. The CDR3 contains 15 residues. The CDR3 is CASAGVAEHTGELFF. As DNA, the CDR3 is TGTGCCAGCGCGGGTGTGGCAGAGCACACCGGGGAGCTGTTTTTT.

This clonotype was counted a few times. The chain carries TRBV15 and TRBJ2-1, with 8 bases lining up with TRBD1. After removal of 0 bases from V and 6 bases from J, the junction contained 7 bases not matched to a gene. This CDR3 contains 16 residues. Germline loops: CDR1 LNHNV, CDR2 YYDKDF (reference sequence). CDR3 region: CATSRDKGQAFNEQFF. The CDR3 nucleotides read TGTGCCACCAGCAGAGATAAGGGACAGGCCTTCAATGAGCAGTTCTTC.

The V gene is TRBV9, the J gene TRBJ2-7, with D maybe TRBD2 (6 bases). The CDR3 consists of 13 residues. The V end was cut by 10 bases, the J end by 4 bases, with 18 bases between. Germline V gene data show CDR1 as SGDLS and CDR2 as YYNGEE. CDR3 protein: CAWLAGLFYEQYF. In DNA form, the CDR3 reads TGTGCCTGGCTGGCGGGACTTTTTTACGAGCAGTACTTC.

This clonotype has at least ten counts. The rearrangement links TRBV6-5 to TRBJ1-1; TRBD1 is a possible D gene (5 bases). Trimming removed 8 bases from V and 2 bases from J, with 18 bases in between. Germline values: CDR1 MNHEY, CDR2 SVGAGI. CDR3 length: 15 amino acids. CDR3: CASLPETQGNTEAFF. The DNA for the CDR3 is TGTGCCAGCTTACCCGAAACCCAGGGAAACACTGAAGCTTTCTTT.

The rearrangement uses TRBV2 and TRBJ1-2; D is undetermined. The V gene lost 4 bases and the J gene lost 2 bases, with 5 bases spanning the gap. In germline, CDR1 is SNHLY, CDR2 FYNNEI. There are 12 residues in the CDR3. The CDR3 DNA follows: TGTGCCAGCAGTGGGACCAACTATGGCTACACCTTC. Translation gives CASSGTNYGYTF.

V gene TRBV2 combines with J gene TRBJ2-6; D gene ambiguous. Germline CDR1 SNHLY, CDR2 FYNNEI. The V and J ends lost 1 base and 5 bases respectively, with 9 bases between them. The CDR3 has 15 residues. The CDR3 DNA follows: TGTGCCAGCAGTGAAGAACGGTCCTGGGCCAACGTCCTGACTTTC. This gives the protein CASSEERSWANVLTF.

The rearrangement links TRBV30 to TRBJ2-2; weak D call: TRBD1 (5 bases). V lost 0 bases to trimming and J lost 2 bases, with 13 bases between them. The germline V gene has CDR1 GTSNPN and CDR2 SVGIG (reference sequence). The CDR3 spans 16 residues. CDR3 nucleotides: TGTGCCTGGAGTGTATATCGGACACCTAACACCGGGGAGCTGTTTTTT. This translates into CAWSVYRTPNTGELFF.